There are a few counts of the clone carrying this TCR beta chain. The antigen remains unidentified. CDR3 size: 15 residues. V was pared by 1 base and J by 5 bases, with 6 bases of the junction left unmatched. The germline CDR1 and CDR2 sequences are MNHNS and SASEGT. It was with 60 Vbeta and 13 Jbeta primers that the PCR ran. Sequenced by immunoSEQ multiplex PCR; TCRdb stores in-frame clones only, minus some. The table shows approximately 100,000 clones, with 65% to 85% occurring only once. This sample is drawn from a study of cytomegalovirus exposure and HLA in healthy donors. Whole-study results and caveats: In a later analysis, a missense DCLRE1C variant was linked to TCR beta V- and J-gene trimming. Reportedly, HLA-A and HLA-B alleles of most subjects were accurately predicted from TCR beta.

Sequencing used PBMCs. This TCR was recovered from a man aged 45-60 years in good health and CMV-seronegative. This chain uses TRBV6-1 with TRBJ2-7; TRBD1 matches 9 bases. The CDR3: CASSEGGDRAHEQYF. In DNA, the CDR3 is TGTGCCAGCAGTGAAGGCGGGGACAGGGCCCACGAGCAGTACTTC.